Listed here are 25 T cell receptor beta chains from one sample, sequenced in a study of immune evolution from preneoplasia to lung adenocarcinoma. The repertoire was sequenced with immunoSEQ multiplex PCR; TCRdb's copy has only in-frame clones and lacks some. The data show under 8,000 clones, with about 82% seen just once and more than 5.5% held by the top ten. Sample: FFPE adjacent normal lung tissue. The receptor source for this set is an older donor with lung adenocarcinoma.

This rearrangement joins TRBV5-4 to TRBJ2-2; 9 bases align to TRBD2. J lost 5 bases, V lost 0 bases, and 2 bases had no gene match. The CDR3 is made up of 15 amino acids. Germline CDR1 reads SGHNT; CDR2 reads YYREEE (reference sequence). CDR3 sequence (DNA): TGTGCCAGCAGCTTGGTGGCGGGAGGGACCGGGGAGCTGTTTTTT. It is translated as CASSLVAGGTGELFF.

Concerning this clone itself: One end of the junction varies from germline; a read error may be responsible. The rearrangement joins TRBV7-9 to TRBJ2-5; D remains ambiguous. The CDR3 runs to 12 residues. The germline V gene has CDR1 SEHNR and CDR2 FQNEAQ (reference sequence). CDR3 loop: CASSLAYPGEDF. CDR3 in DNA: TGTGCCAGCAGCTTAGCGTATCCTGGGGAAGACTTC.

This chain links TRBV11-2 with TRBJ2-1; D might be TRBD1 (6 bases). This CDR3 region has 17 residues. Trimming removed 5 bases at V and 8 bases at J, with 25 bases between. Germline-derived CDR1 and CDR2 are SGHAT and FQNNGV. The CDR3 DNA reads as TGTGCCAGCAGCCCAATCTGGGGCAGGGGCGCAGGTGATGAGCAGTTCTTC. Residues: CASSPIWGRGAGDEQFF.

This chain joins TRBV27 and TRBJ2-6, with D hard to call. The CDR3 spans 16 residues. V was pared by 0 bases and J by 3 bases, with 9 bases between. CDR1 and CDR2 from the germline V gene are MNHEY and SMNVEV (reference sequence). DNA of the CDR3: TGTGCCAGCAGTTTATCGAAGTCCCTTGGGGCCAACGTCCTGACTTTC. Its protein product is CASSLSKSLGANVLTF.

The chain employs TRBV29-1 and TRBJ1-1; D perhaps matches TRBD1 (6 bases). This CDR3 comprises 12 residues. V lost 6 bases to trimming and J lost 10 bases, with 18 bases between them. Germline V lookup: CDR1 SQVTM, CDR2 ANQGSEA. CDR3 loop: CSVPDPTGRAFF. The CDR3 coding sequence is TGCAGCGTGCCGGACCCCACAGGGAGAGCTTTCTTT.

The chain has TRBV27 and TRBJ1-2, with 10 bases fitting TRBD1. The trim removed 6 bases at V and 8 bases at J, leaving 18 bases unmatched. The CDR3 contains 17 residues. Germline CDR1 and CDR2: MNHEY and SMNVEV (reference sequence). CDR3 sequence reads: CASRSGTGEIGLRGYTF. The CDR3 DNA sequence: TGTGCCAGCAGGTCCGGGACAGGGGAAATTGGGTTACGGGGCTACACCTTC.

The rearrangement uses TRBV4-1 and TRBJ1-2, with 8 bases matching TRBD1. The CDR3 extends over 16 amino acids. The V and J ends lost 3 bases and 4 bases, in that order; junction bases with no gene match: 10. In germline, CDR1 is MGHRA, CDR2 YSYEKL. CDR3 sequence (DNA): TGCGCCAGCAGCCAGGCCATCACCACAGGGGGCTATGGCTACACCTTC. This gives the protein CASSQAITTGGYGYTF.

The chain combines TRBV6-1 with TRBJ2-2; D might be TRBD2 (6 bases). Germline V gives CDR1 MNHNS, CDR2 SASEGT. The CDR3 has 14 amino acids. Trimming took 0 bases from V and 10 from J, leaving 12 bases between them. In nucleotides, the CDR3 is TGTGCCAGCAGTGAAGCTGGAGGGGCGCAGGAGCTGTTTTTT. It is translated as CASSEAGGAQELFF.

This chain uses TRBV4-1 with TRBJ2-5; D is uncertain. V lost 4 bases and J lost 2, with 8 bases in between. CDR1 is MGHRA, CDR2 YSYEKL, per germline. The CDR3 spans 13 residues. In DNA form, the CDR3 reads TGCGCCAGCAGCCGGGTAGTGCAAGAGACCCAGTACTTC. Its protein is CASSRVVQETQYF.

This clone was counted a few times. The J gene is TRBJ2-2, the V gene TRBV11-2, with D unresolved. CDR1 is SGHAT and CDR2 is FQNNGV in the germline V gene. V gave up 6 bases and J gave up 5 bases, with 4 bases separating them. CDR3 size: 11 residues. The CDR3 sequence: CASSTTGELFF. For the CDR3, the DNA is TGTGCCAGCAGTACTACCGGGGAGCTGTTTTTT.

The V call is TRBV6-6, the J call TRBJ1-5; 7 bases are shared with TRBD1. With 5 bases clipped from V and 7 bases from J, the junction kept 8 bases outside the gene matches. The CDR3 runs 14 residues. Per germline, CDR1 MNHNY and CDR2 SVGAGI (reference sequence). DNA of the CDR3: TGTGCCAGCAGTACCCAGGGGGTTTGGCAGCCCCAGCATTTT. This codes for CASSTQGVWQPQHF.

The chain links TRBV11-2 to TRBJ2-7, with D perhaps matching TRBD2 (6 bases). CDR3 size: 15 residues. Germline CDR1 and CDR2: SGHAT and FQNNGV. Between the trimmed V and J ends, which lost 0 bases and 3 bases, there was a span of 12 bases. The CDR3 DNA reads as TGTGCCAGCAGCTTAGAGTGGGGGGAGAACTACGAGCAGTACTTC. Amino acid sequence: CASSLEWGENYEQYF.

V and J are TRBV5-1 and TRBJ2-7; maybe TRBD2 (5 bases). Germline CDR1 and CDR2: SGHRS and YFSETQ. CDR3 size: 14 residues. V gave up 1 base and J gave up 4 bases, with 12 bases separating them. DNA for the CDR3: TGCGCCAGCAGCTTGTTGGGGAGTGGATACGAGCAGTACTTC. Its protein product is CASSLLGSGYEQYF.

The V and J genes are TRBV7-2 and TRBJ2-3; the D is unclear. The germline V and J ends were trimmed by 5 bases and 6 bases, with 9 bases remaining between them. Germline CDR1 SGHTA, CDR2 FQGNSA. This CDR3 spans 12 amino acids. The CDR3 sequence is CASSVDLDTQYF. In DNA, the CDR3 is TGTGCCAGCAGCGTCGACTTGGATACGCAGTATTTT.

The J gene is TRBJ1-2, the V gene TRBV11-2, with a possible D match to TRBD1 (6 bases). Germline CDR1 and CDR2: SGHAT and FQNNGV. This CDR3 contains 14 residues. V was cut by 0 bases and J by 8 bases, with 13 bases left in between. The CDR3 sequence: CASSLDHRGGGYTF. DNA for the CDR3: TGTGCCAGCAGCTTAGATCATCGCGGGGGCGGCTACACCTTC.

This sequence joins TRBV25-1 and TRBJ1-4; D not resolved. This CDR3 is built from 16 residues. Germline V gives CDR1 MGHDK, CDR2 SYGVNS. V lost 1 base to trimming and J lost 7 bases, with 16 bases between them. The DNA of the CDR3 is TGTGCCAGCAGTGAATCGGGTGGGGTTCGGTCTGAAAAACTGTTTTTT. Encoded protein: CASSESGGVRSEKLFF.

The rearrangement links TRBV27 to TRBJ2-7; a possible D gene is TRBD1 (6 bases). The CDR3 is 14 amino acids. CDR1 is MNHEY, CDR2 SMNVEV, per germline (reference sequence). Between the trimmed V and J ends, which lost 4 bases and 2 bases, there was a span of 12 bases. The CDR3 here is CASSSGTTTYEQYF. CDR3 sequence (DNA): TGTGCCAGCAGTTCCGGGACAACCACCTACGAGCAGTACTTC.

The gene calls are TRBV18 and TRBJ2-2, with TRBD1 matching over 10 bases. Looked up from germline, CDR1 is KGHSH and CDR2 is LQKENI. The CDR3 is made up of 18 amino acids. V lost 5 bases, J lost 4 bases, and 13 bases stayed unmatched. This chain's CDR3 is CASSAYPTTGGLTGELFF. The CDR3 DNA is TGTGCCAGCTCAGCTTACCCGACGACAGGGGGCCTCACCGGGGAGCTGTTTTTT. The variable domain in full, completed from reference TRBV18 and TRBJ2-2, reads NAGVMQNPRHLVRRRGQEARLRCSPMKGHSHVYWYRQLPEEGLKFMVYLQKENIIDESGMPKERFSAEFPKEGPSILRIQQVVRGDSAAYFCASSAYPTTGGLTGELFFGEGSRLTVL.

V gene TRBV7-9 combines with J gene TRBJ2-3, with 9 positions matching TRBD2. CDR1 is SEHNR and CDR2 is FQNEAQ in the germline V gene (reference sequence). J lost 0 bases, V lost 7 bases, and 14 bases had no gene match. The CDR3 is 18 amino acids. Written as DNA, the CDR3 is TGTGCCAGCACCCCCGGAGGCAAAGCGGGAGGTAGCACAGATACGCAGTATTTT. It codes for CASTPGGKAGGSTDTQYF. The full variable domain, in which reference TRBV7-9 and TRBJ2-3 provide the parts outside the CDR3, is DTGVSQNPRHKITKRGQNVTFRCDPISEHNRLYWYRQTLGQGPEFLTYFQNEAQLEKSRLLSDRFSAERPKGSFSTLEIQRTEQGDSAMYLCASTPGGKAGGSTDTQYFGPGTRLTVL.

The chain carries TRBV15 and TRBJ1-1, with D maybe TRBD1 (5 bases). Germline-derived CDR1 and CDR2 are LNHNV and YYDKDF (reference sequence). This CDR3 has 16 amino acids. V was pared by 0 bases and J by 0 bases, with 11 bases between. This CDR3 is CATSREYGGMNTEAFF. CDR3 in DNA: TGTGCCACCAGCAGAGAATATGGGGGGATGAACACTGAAGCTTTCTTT.

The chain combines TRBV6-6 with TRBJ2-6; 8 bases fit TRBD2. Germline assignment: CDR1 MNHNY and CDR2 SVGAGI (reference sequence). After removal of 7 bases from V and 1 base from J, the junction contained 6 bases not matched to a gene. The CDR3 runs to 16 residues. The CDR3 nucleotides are TGTGCCAGCACCCTACGGGGGGGATCTGGGGCCAACGTCCTGACTTTC. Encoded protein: CASTLRGGSGANVLTF.

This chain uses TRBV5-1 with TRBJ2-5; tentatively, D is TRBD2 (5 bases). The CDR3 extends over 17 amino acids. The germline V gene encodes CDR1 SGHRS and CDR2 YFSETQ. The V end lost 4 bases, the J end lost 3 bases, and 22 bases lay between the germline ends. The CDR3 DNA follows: TGCGCCAGCAGCCCCCCCTTAAGCGGTCTAATAAAAGAGACCCAGTACTTC. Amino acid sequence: CASSPPLSGLIKETQYF.

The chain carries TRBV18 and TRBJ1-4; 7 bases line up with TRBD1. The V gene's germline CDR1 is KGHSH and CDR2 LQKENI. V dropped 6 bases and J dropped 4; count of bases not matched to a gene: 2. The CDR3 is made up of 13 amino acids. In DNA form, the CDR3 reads TGTGCCAGCTCGGGACAGCTTAATGAAAAACTGTTTTTT. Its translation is CASSGQLNEKLFF.

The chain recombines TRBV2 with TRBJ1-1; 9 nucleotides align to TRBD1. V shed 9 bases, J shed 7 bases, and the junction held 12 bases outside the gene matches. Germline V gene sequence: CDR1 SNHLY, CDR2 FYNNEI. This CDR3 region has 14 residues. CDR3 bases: TGTGCCAGTGGACACGGGACAGGGTCTGGTGAAGCTTTCTTT. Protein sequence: CASGHGTGSGEAFF. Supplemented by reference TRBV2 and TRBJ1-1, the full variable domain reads EPEVTQTPSHQVTQMGQEVILRCVPISNHLYFYWYRQILGQKVEFLVSFYNNEISEKSEIFDDQFSVERPDGSNFTLKIRSTKLEDSAMYFCASGHGTGSGEAFFGQGTRLTVV.

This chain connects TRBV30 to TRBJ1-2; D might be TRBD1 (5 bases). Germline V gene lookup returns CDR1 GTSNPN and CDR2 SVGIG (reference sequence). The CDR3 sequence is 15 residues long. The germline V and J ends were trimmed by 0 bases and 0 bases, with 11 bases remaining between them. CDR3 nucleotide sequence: TGTGCCTGGAGTGTAGTGCCAGGGTCTAACTATGGCTACACCTTC. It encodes CAWSVVPGSNYGYTF.